Described below is a single TCR beta chain sequence and its context. The data stem from a study of blood T cell repertoires in COVID-19. There are 15 residues in the CDR3. Per germline, CDR1 MNHEY and CDR2 SVGAGI. Trimming shortened V by 6 bases and J by 3 bases, and 14 bases separated the two germline ends. The method was immunoSEQ multiplex PCR; TCRdb's version includes in-frame clones alone and lacks a portion of them. The table shows about 240,000 clones, with 75% to 90% occurring only once. V is TRBV6-5 and J is TRBJ2-2; tentatively, D is TRBD1 (7 bases). This TCR came from a woman aged 35 to 49 with acute COVID-19. The sequenced material came from PBMCs or T cells enriched from blood (not recorded which). CDR3 protein: CASSPTRGDTGELFF. The CDR3 DNA sequence: TGTGCCAGCAGCCCGACCAGGGGGGACACCGGGGAGCTGTTTTTT.